This T cell receptor (beta chain) was recorded in a study of early T cells in non-severe SARS-CoV-2 infection. Study at large: Investigators sequenced bulk RNA drawn from unsorted whole blood, and chains remained unpaired. The study, taken as a whole, reports: Lookups in VDJdb leaned toward anti-spike CD8 responses and missed private and CD4 specificities.

cDNA molecules, individually, were tagged with unique molecular identifiers. TCRdb recomputed calls from the 5' RACE reads with MiXCR, one row per CDR3 protein. The sample has about 83,000 distinct CDR3 sequences; 10% are singletons. On this clonotype itself: The antigen remains undetermined.

CDR3 size: 17 residues. V was shortened by 1 base and J by 3 bases, with 19 bases between the two germline ends. CDR1 and CDR2 from the germline V gene are LGHDT and YNNKEL (reference sequence). The source of this sequence is an adult who was a healthcare worker with PCR-confirmed SARS-CoV-2 infection or an uninfected control (not recorded which). Sequencing used whole blood, obtained at baseline. The chain has TRBV3-1 and TRBJ2-7; a weak D match, TRBD1 (6 bases). CDR3 loop: CASSQASTGHRYYEQYF. In DNA, the CDR3 is TGTGCCAGCAGCCAAGCTTCTACAGGGCACCGATACTACGAGCAGTACTTC.